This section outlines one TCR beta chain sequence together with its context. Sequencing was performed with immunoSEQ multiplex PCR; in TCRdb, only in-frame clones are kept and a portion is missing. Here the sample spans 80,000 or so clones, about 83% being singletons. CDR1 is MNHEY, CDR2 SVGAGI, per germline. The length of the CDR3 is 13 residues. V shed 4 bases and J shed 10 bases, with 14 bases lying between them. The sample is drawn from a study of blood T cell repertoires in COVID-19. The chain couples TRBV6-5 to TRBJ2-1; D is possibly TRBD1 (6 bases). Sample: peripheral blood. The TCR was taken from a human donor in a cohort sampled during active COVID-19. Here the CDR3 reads CASSFTGFGEQFF. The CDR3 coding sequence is TGTGCCAGCAGTTTCACAGGGTTTGGGGAGCAGTTCTTC.